This T cell receptor (beta chain) comes out of a study of response to subunit inactivated influenza vaccine. CDR1 and CDR2 (germline): MDHEN, SYDVKM. With 6 bases clipped from V and 0 bases from J, the junction kept 5 bases outside the gene matches. The length of the CDR3 is 15 residues. TCRdb re-called the RT-PCR reads through MiXCR, storing one row per CDR3 protein. This sample has about 700,000 distinct CDR3 sequences; approximately 15% occur once, and the top ten carry around 7%. V is TRBV28 and J is TRBJ2-1; the match to TRBD2 covers 7 bases. The source was PBMCs from blood, collected approximately 15 days before vaccination. This TCR derives from a man aged 45 to 65 who received an inactivated influenza vaccine. CDR3 DNA: TGTGCCAGCAGGCAACTAGCGAACTCCTACAATGAGCAGTTCTTC. Its translation: CASRQLANSYNEQFF.